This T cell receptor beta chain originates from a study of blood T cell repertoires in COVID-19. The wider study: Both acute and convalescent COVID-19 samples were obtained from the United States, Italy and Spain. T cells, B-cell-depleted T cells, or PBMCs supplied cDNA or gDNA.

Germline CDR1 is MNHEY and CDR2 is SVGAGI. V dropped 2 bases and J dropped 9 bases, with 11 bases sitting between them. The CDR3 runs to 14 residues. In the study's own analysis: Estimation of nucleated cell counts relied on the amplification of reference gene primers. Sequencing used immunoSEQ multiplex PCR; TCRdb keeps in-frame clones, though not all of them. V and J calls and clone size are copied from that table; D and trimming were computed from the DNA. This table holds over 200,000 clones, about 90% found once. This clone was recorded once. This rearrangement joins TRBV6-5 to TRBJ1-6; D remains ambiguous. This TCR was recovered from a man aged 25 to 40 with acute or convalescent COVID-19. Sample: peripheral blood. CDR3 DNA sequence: TGTGCCAGCAGTTACCTCGGGGAGGGTTCACCCCTCCACTTT. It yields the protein CASSYLGEGSPLHF.